A single sample gave rise to the 25 T cell receptor beta chains below, sequenced in a study of cytomegalovirus exposure and HLA in healthy donors. The PCR was carried out with 60 Vbeta primers and 13 Jbeta primers. Clones were read by immunoSEQ multiplex PCR, and TCRdb kept only the in-frame ones, dropping some. The table records about 63,000 clones, roughly 70% of them present only once. The sample consisted of PBMCs. The source of these receptors is a man aged 50 or older in good health and CMV-seronegative.

The chain has TRBV5-1 and TRBJ2-7; 10 bases match TRBD2. V gave up 3 bases and J gave up 6 bases; unmatched junction bases: 9. The CDR3 totals 15 residues. From germline, CDR1 is SGHRS and CDR2 YFSETQ. The CDR3 sequence is CASSSRLAGVGEQYF. Written as DNA, the CDR3 is TGCGCCAGCAGCTCGCGGCTAGCGGGGGTGGGCGAGCAGTACTTC.

The rearrangement uses TRBV5-1 and TRBJ2-2, with D possibly being TRBD2 (5 bases). The CDR3 sequence is 14 residues long. CDR1 SGHRS and CDR2 YFSETQ come from the germline V gene. Trimming cost V 6 bases and J 6 bases, with 15 bases left between them. The DNA of the CDR3 is TGCGCCAGCACGGGCCCCGGGGTATCCGGGGAGCTGTTTTTT. Translation: CASTGPGVSGELFF.

The genes are TRBV5-4 and TRBJ1-2, with a weak D call TRBD1 (6 bases). Between the trimmed V and J ends, which lost 0 bases and 4 bases, there was a span of 16 bases. The CDR3 extends over 16 amino acids. The germline CDR1 and CDR2 sequences are SGHNT and YYREEE (reference sequence). The CDR3 loop is CASSLGGQGDIYGYTF. The DNA for the CDR3 is TGTGCCAGCAGCTTGGGAGGACAAGGGGACATCTATGGCTACACCTTC.

The chain recombines TRBV29-1 with TRBJ1-1, with D possibly matching TRBD1 (6 bases). V lost 4 bases, J lost 2 bases, and 11 bases lay in between. The CDR3 has 13 amino acids. The germline CDR1 and CDR2 sequences are SQVTM and ANQGSEA. DNA of the CDR3: TGCAGCGTTGCCCGGGACAAAAACACTGAAGCTTTCTTT. Translation: CSVARDKNTEAFF.

This rearrangement joins TRBV30 to TRBJ2-5; D possibly corresponds to TRBD1 (6 bases). V gave up 5 bases and J gave up 5 bases, with 12 bases separating them. From germline, CDR1 is GTSNPN and CDR2 SVGIG (reference sequence). The CDR3 is 12 amino acids. CDR3: CAWCRGTETQYF. The CDR3 coding sequence is TGTGCCTGGTGCAGGGGCACCGAGACCCAGTACTTC.

There are a few counts of this clone. This chain links TRBV9 with TRBJ1-6; the match to TRBD1 covers 7 bases. Germline V gene data show CDR1 as SGDLS and CDR2 as YYNGEE. The CDR3 runs to 15 residues. Losses at the gene ends were 0 bases for V and 10 bases for J; bases not matched to a gene: 7. The CDR3 loop is CASSVVGGGKSPLHF. In DNA form, the CDR3 reads TGTGCCAGCAGCGTAGTAGGGGGCGGAAAATCACCCCTCCACTTT.

The chain is built from TRBV7-8 and TRBJ1-5; possible D gene TRBD1, 5 bases. The CDR3 has 14 residues. V lost 6 bases to trimming and J lost 3 bases, with 12 bases between them. Germline CDR1 is SGHVS and CDR2 is FQNEAQ. The CDR3 coding sequence is TGTGCCAGCAGTTTTGGACACGTCAATCAGCCCCAGCATTTT. This encodes CASSFGHVNQPQHF. The full variable domain, with the rest looked up from reference TRBV7-8 and TRBJ1-5, is GAGVSQSPRYKVAKRGQDVALRCDPISGHVSLFWYQQALGQGPEFLTYFQNEAQLDKSGLPSDRFFAERPEGSVSTLKIQRTQQEDSAVYLCASSFGHVNQPQHFGDGTRLSIL.

V gene TRBV5-4 combines with J gene TRBJ2-7; the match to TRBD2 covers 12 bases. The CDR3 loop spans 19 amino acids. V dropped 0 bases and J dropped 0; count of bases not matched to a gene: 10. Germline V CDR1 and CDR2: SGHNT, YYREEE (reference sequence). The CDR3 DNA reads as TGTGCCAGCAGCTTGGCCTTAACCGGACTAGCGGGGTACTCCTACGAGCAGTACTTC. Its protein product is CASSLALTGLAGYSYEQYF. Together with reference TRBV5-4 and TRBJ2-7, the CDR3 gives the full variable domain: ETGVTQSPTHLIKTRGQQVTLRCSSQSGHNTVSWYQQALGQGPQFIFQYYREEENGRGNFPPRFSGLQFPNYSSELNVNALELDDSALYLCASSLALTGLAGYSYEQYFGPGTRLTVT.

The chain recombines TRBV18 with TRBJ2-1; perhaps TRBD1 as D (6 bases). The CDR3 totals 17 residues. Germline loops: CDR1 KGHSH, CDR2 LQKENI. Between the trimmed V and J ends, which lost 3 bases and 2 bases, there was a span of 17 bases. The CDR3 region is CASSPILQGPPYNEQFF. The CDR3 nucleotides are TGTGCCAGCTCACCGATCTTACAGGGACCGCCCTACAATGAGCAGTTCTTC.

This clone was counted only a few times. V usage is TRBV19 and J usage is TRBJ2-4, with 9 bases lining up with TRBD2. The ends lost 7 bases at V and 7 bases at J; junction bases unmatched: 8. The germline CDR1 and CDR2 sequences are LNHDA and SQIVND (reference sequence). The CDR3 runs to 14 residues. The CDR3 DNA reads as TGTGCCAGTACTGCTAGCGGGGTTATTAACATTCAGTACTTC. Its protein product is CASTASGVINIQYF.

This chain connects TRBV27 to TRBJ1-5; possible D gene TRBD1, 6 bases. V was shortened by 7 bases and J by 3 bases, with 19 bases between the two germline ends. Germline CDR1 and CDR2: MNHEY and SMNVEV (reference sequence). The CDR3 is 16 residues long. This CDR3 is CASTPWGGHDNQPQHF. The CDR3 coding sequence is TGTGCCAGCACCCCATGGGGGGGGCACGACAATCAGCCCCAGCATTTT.

V gene TRBV2 combines with J gene TRBJ1-4; possible D gene TRBD1, 5 bases. CDR1 is SNHLY, CDR2 FYNNEI, per germline. CDR3 size: 15 residues. V lost 6 bases to trimming and J lost 8 bases, with 19 bases between them. The CDR3 coding sequence is TGTGCCAGCAGGGGAGGGGCAGGGAGACTCGAAAAACTGTTTTTT. It yields the protein CASRGGAGRLEKLFF.

A few counts support this clone. The CDR3 spells CASSEGGFGNTIYF. CDR3 nucleotide sequence: TGTGCCAGCAGTGAAGGGGGCTTTGGAAACACCATATATTTT. This chain uses TRBV2 with TRBJ1-3; TRBD1 might be the D (5 bases). Between the trimmed V and J ends, which lost 1 base and 3 bases, there was a span of 7 bases. Germline V CDR1 and CDR2: SNHLY, FYNNEI. The CDR3 contains 14 residues.

This clone was picked up one time. This chain connects TRBV5-4 to TRBJ1-1; 7 bases line up with TRBD1. This CDR3 is 14 amino acids long. With V trimmed by 5 bases and J by 4 bases, 8 bases remained unmatched. CDR1 is SGHNT and CDR2 is YYREEE in the germline V gene (reference sequence). The CDR3 protein is CASRPGGRGTEAFF. In DNA, the CDR3 is TGTGCCAGCAGGCCAGGGGGTAGGGGCACTGAAGCTTTCTTT. The full variable domain, its missing parts supplied by reference TRBV5-4 and TRBJ1-1, is ETGVTQSPTHLIKTRGQQVTLRCSSQSGHNTVSWYQQALGQGPQFIFQYYREEENGRGNFPPRFSGLQFPNYSSELNVNALELDDSALYLCASRPGGRGTEAFFGQGTRLTVV.

The CDR3 here is CASSVVQGGTEAFF. The CDR3 nucleotides read TGTGCCAGCAGTGTAGTACAGGGGGGCACTGAAGCTTTCTTT. This chain uses TRBV6-1 with TRBJ1-1; 8 bases agree with TRBD1. The CDR3 consists of 14 residues. Germline CDR1 is MNHNS and CDR2 is SASEGT. V shed 4 bases and J 4 bases; nucleotides not matched to a gene: 5.

This chain joins TRBV6-5 and TRBJ2-3, with 10 bases that match TRBD2. Looked up from germline, CDR1 is MNHEY and CDR2 is SVGAGI. The V and J ends lost 11 bases and 4 bases, in that order; junction bases with no gene match: 9. The CDR3 is made up of 14 amino acids. CDR3 coding DNA: TGTGCCTGCCACAGCGGGGGGGAGGCAGATACGCAGTATTTT. It specifies CACHSGGEADTQYF.

CDR3 in DNA: TGTGCCAGCAGCGCCGATCCCGGGACAGGGGTCGAGCAGTACTTC. The encoded protein is CASSADPGTGVEQYF. The chain combines TRBV9 with TRBJ2-7; the match to TRBD1 covers 10 bases. V lost 3 bases to trimming and J lost 6 bases; unmatched junction nucleotides: 9. The CDR3 covers 15 residues. CDR1 is SGDLS, CDR2 YYNGEE, per germline.

This sequence joins TRBV5-4 and TRBJ1-2; D is undetermined. Germline values: CDR1 SGHNT, CDR2 YYREEE (reference sequence). Trimming stripped 10 bases from V and 8 bases from J, with 21 bases between. This CDR3 is 13 amino acids long. This CDR3 reads CASRVRGSWGYTF. The CDR3 DNA follows: TGTGCCTCCCGTGTACGGGGTAGCTGGGGCTACACCTTC.

This sequence joins TRBV9 and TRBJ2-2; 7 bases line up with TRBD2. Per the germline V gene, CDR1 is SGDLS and CDR2 is YYNGEE. V dropped 0 bases and J dropped 5; count of bases not matched to a gene: 10. CDR3 length: 17 amino acids. The CDR3 loop is CASSVGAGRGWTGELFF. CDR3 nucleotides: TGTGCCAGCAGCGTAGGAGCGGGGAGGGGATGGACCGGGGAGCTGTTTTTT.

The chain joins TRBV5-1 to TRBJ1-4; unclear D gene. The CDR3 has 13 residues. Trimming stripped 3 bases from V and 5 bases from J, with 8 bases between. Germline V CDR1 and CDR2: SGHRS, YFSETQ. The CDR3 bases are TGCGCCAGCAGCTCCTACGGGAATGAAAAACTGTTTTTT. This encodes CASSSYGNEKLFF.

The chain uses TRBV5-6 and TRBJ2-7; weak D call: TRBD1 (5 bases). With 4 bases removed from V and 3 bases from J, the gap between germline ends came to 8 bases. The germline gives CDR1 SGHDT, CDR2 YYEEEE. The CDR3 spans 12 residues. CDR3 sequence (DNA): TGTGCCAGCAGCAACCAGGGCTACGAGCAGTACTTC. It specifies CASSNQGYEQYF.

The chain combines TRBV19 with TRBJ1-6; D might be TRBD1 (5 bases). CDR1 LNHDA and CDR2 SQIVND come from the germline V gene (reference sequence). Trimming cost V 2 bases and J 7 bases, with 12 bases left between them. CDR3 size: 15 residues. As DNA, the CDR3 is TGTGCCAGTAGTATAACAGGCCTTTCCAATTCACCCCTCCACTTT. Translation: CASSITGLSNSPLHF.

This clone appeared once. The chain couples TRBV7-6 to TRBJ2-5; no definite D call. The CDR3 covers 14 residues. CDR1 is SGHVS, CDR2 FNYEAQ, per germline. Trimming took 4 bases from V and 5 from J, leaving 14 bases between them. CDR3 region: CASSSLSRAETQYF. The DNA of the CDR3 is TGTGCCAGCAGCTCCCTATCTAGAGCGGAGACCCAGTACTTC.

The CDR3, as DNA: TGTGCCAGCAGCGACAACAGGGTGCGCTACACCTTC. Encoded protein: CASSDNRVRYTF. The chain joins TRBV5-8 to TRBJ1-2, with TRBD1 as a possible D gene (6 bases). This CDR3 spans 12 amino acids. V gave up 4 bases and J gave up 9 bases, with 13 bases separating them. CDR1 SGHTS and CDR2 YDEGEE come from the germline V gene.

V usage is TRBV9 and J usage is TRBJ1-1, with 7 positions matching TRBD1. With V trimmed by 4 bases and J by 5 bases, 8 bases remained unmatched. The CDR3 runs to 14 residues. Germline lookup yields CDR1 SGDLS and CDR2 YYNGEE. In DNA form, the CDR3 reads TGTGCCAGCAGCCAAGGACAGGCGAAAACTGAAGCTTTCTTT. This codes for CASSQGQAKTEAFF.